These 6 T cell receptor beta chains were sequenced from one sample in a study of T cells in women clearing cervical HPV infection. Using immunoSEQ multiplex PCR, the repertoire was profiled, and TCRdb retains in-frame clones only, with some absent. This table lists 36,000 or so clones. The material sequenced was blood buffy coat. All receptors come from a woman between 18 and 69 years old with a cervical HPV16 infection that either progressed to CIN3+ or cleared (not recorded which).

For this clone: At one of its ends the junction is not consistent with the germline gene, which may arise from a read error. The read ends 3 residues shy of where the CDR3 ends; the end is completed using the germline J gene. The sample carries other DNA sequences with the same CDR3. The chain is built from TRBV19 and TRBJ1-3, with 10 bases that match TRBD1. Germline V gene sequence: CDR1 LNHDA, CDR2 SQIVND (reference sequence). The CDR3 totals 17 residues. The sequenced part of the CDR3 DNA is TGTGCCAGTAGTACCCCGGGACAGGGGTTCACTGGAAACACT. It translates to CASSTPGQGFTGNT. The full CDR3 reads CASSTPGQGFTGNTIYF.

In the case of this clone: Coverage ceases 3 residues before the CDR3 finishes, and the germline J gene fills in the end. J is TRBJ1-1 and V is TRBV7-9, with unresolved D. The V gene's germline CDR1 is SEHNR and CDR2 FQNEAQ (reference sequence). The CDR3 has 14 amino acids. The V end was cut by 8 bases, the J end by 3 bases, with 16 bases between. The CDR3 DNA, read in part, is TGTGCCAGCGAGGACCCATCGCGGGACACTGAA. Encoded protein: CASEDPSRDTE. The entire CDR3 protein reads CASEDPSRDTEAFF. The full variable domain, in which reference TRBV7-9 and TRBJ1-1 provide the parts outside the CDR3, is DTGVSQNPRHKITKRGQNVTFRCDPISEHNRLYWYRQTLGQGPEFLTYFQNEAQLEKSRLLSDRFSAERPKGSFSTLEIQRTEQGDSAMYLCASEDPSRDTEAFFGQGTRLTVV.

As regards this clone: The read halts 3 residues ahead of the CDR3 end, with the missing end drawn from the germline J gene. The chain has TRBV7-9 and TRBJ1-5, with D possibly being TRBD1 (6 bases). Germline V gene lookup returns CDR1 SEHNR and CDR2 FQNEAQ (reference sequence). The CDR3 has 14 residues. Trimming left V 3 bases short and J 5 bases short, with 11 bases between. CDR3 DNA, as far as it was read: TGTGCCAGCAGCTTGGGTCAGGGGTATCAGCCC. It specifies CASSLGQGYQP. The CDR3 as a whole reads CASSLGQGYQPQHF.

As concerns this clone: The read ends 3 residues before the CDR3 terminus; that terminus is restored from the germline J gene. The rearrangement joins TRBV29-1 to TRBJ1-4, with D possibly being TRBD1 (6 bases). CDR3 length: 13 amino acids. CDR1 is SQVTM, CDR2 ANQGSEA, per germline. The CDR3 loop reads CSVELGAGSPLFF. The sequenced part of the CDR3 DNA is TGCAGCGTTGAACTGGGGGCCGGTTCACCA.

As to this clone: The CDR3 goes on 3 residues after the read ends, and that part is filled in from the germline J gene. The gene calls are TRBV19 and TRBJ1-2; D perhaps matches TRBD1 (5 bases). Germline V gives CDR1 LNHDA, CDR2 SQIVND (reference sequence). CDR3 size: 14 residues. The covered CDR3 bases are TGTGCCAGTAGTGCGGACATGCGCACAGATACC. Its protein product is CASSADMRTDT. The entire CDR3 sequence reads CASSADMRTDTYTF.

A note on this clone: The CDR3 goes on 3 residues after the read ends, and that part is filled in from the germline J gene. The chain employs TRBV6-1 and TRBJ1-2; a possible D gene is TRBD1 (6 bases). The CDR3 runs 15 residues. CDR1 is MNHNS, CDR2 SASEGT, per germline. CDR3 protein: CASSAAGVVNNDYTF. The part of the CDR3 DNA that was read is TGTGCCAGCAGTGCGGCAGGGGTTGTGAACAATGAC.